Each of the 24 T cell receptor beta chains below was sequenced from the same sample in a study of blood T cell repertoires in COVID-19. Repertoires were generated with immunoSEQ multiplex PCR, while TCRdb's copy carries only in-frame clones and drops some. The sample records about 41,000 clones, around nine tenths being singletons. Sequenced: peripheral blood. All receptors come from a human donor in a cohort sampled during active COVID-19.

CDR3 nucleotide sequence: TGTGCCAGCAGCTTAGCTAGACAGGGGCAAGAGACCCAGTACTTC. This encodes CASSLARQGQETQYF. This chain connects TRBV7-9 to TRBJ2-5, with 8 bases aligning to TRBD1. V lost 0 bases to trimming and J lost 2 bases; unmatched junction nucleotides: 2. The CDR3 covers 15 residues. CDR1 is SEHNR, CDR2 FQNEAQ, per germline (reference sequence).

V gene TRBV12-5 combines with J gene TRBJ1-1; the match to TRBD1 covers 8 bases. Germline CDR1 and CDR2: LGHNT and FRNRAP. This CDR3 comprises 17 residues. V shed 1 base and J 1 base; nucleotides not matched to a gene: 8. CDR3 sequence reads: CASGLATVTGANTEAFF. The CDR3 DNA is TGTGCTAGTGGTTTGGCCACGGTGACAGGGGCGAACACTGAAGCTTTCTTT.

The V and J genes are TRBV19 and TRBJ2-7; a weak D match, TRBD1 (6 bases). The CDR3 totals 15 residues. Germline V lookup: CDR1 LNHDA, CDR2 SQIVND (reference sequence). V lost 3 bases, J lost 4 bases, and 16 bases lay in between. The CDR3 loop reads CASSIRTASPYEQYF. In DNA, the CDR3 is TGTGCCAGTAGTATTCGGACAGCGAGTCCATACGAGCAGTACTTC.

J is TRBJ2-3 and V is TRBV19, with 13 nucleotides matching TRBD2. Trimming removed 6 bases from V and 2 bases from J; junction bases left unmatched: 8. The CDR3 covers 17 residues. Looked up from germline, CDR1 is LNHDA and CDR2 is SQIVND (reference sequence). Written as DNA, the CDR3 is TGTGCCAGTAGCCGACTAGCGGGAGGTAAAACCACAGATACGCAGTATTTT. Protein product: CASSRLAGGKTTDTQYF.

This chain uses TRBV27 with TRBJ2-4; D gene uncertain. This CDR3 contains 14 residues. V lost 0 bases and J 0 bases, leaving 3 bases between the germline ends. From germline, CDR1 is MNHEY and CDR2 SMNVEV (reference sequence). CDR3 in amino acids: CASSLSLAKNIQYF. CDR3 bases: TGTGCCAGCAGTTTATCACTAGCCAAAAACATTCAGTACTTC.

The DNA for the CDR3 is TGTGCCAGCAGCTCCAAAGCTAGCGGGAGGTACGAGCAGTACTTC. Amino acids: CASSSKASGRYEQYF. This sequence joins TRBV7-9 and TRBJ2-7; TRBD2 matches 11 bases. The germline V gene has CDR1 SEHNR and CDR2 FQNEAQ (reference sequence). After removal of 4 bases from V and 4 bases from J, the junction contained 6 bases not matched to a gene. The CDR3 consists of 15 residues.

This clone showed up just once. The chain links TRBV27 to TRBJ1-2, with TRBD1 identical over 7 bases. This CDR3 is 15 amino acids long. The ends lost 3 bases at V and 3 bases at J; junction bases unmatched: 7. In germline, CDR1 is MNHEY, CDR2 SMNVEV (reference sequence). CDR3 protein: CASSLSSGGYYGYTF. CDR3 coding DNA: TGTGCCAGCAGTTTGTCTTCAGGGGGTTACTATGGCTACACCTTC.

The gene calls are TRBV30 and TRBJ2-3; maybe TRBD1 (6 bases). CDR3 length: 12 residues. CDR1 is GTSNPN, CDR2 SVGIG, per germline (reference sequence). V was clipped by 8 bases and J by 6 bases, with 15 bases between them. The CDR3 DNA reads as TGTGCCGTGGGGGCGCTGGGCGATACGCAGTATTTT. It yields the protein CAVGALGDTQYF. The full variable domain, rest sourced from reference TRBV30 and TRBJ2-3, is SQTIHQWPATLVQPVGSPLSLECTVEGTSNPNLYWYRQAAGRGLQLLFYSVGIGQISSEVPQNLSASRPQDRQFILSSKKLLLSDSGFYLCAVGALGDTQYFGPGTRLTVL.

This chain links TRBV7-9 with TRBJ2-7; 9 nucleotides agree with TRBD1. Germline values: CDR1 SEHNR, CDR2 FQNEAQ (reference sequence). The CDR3 has 13 residues. V lost 6 bases and J lost 3; bases outside the gene matches: 3. CDR3 residues: CASSQTGGYEQYF. The DNA for the CDR3 is TGTGCCAGCAGTCAGACAGGGGGCTACGAGCAGTACTTC.

The J gene is TRBJ2-2, the V gene TRBV4-2; TRBD2 aligns across 8 bases. Germline CDR1 reads LGHNA; CDR2 reads YNFKEQ. Trimming at V came to 5 bases and at J to 8 bases, leaving 10 bases not matched to a gene. The CDR3 extends over 15 amino acids. The CDR3 region has the DNA TGTGCCAGCAGCATTAGCGGGGCCCAGAGGGGGGAGCTGTTTTTT. The encoded protein is CASSISGAQRGELFF.

This chain joins TRBV7-6 and TRBJ2-1; 12 nucleotides agree with TRBD2. The CDR3 runs 15 residues. J lost 7 bases, V lost 2 bases, and 3 bases had no gene match. CDR1 is SGHVS and CDR2 is FNYEAQ in the germline V gene. CDR3 region: CASSLSLAGGNEQFF. For the CDR3, the DNA is TGTGCCAGCAGCTTAAGCCTAGCGGGAGGGAATGAGCAGTTCTTC.

The chain carries TRBV7-6 and TRBJ1-1, with D maybe TRBD1 (5 bases). The ends were cut back, 5 bases at V and 0 bases at J, with 10 bases in the middle. The CDR3 covers 14 residues. From germline, CDR1 is SGHVS and CDR2 FNYEAQ. CDR3 sequence (DNA): TGTGCCAGCAGCGGGGGGGGTATGAACACTGAAGCTTTCTTT. It encodes CASSGGGMNTEAFF. The full variable domain, its missing parts supplied by reference TRBV7-6 and TRBJ1-1, is GAGVSQSPRYKVTKRGQDVALRCDPISGHVSLYWYRQALGQGPEFLTYFNYEAQQDKSGLPNDRFSAERPEGSISTLTIQRTEQRDSAMYRCASSGGGMNTEAFFGQGTRLTVV.

The chain recombines TRBV27 with TRBJ2-2; 12 positions agree with TRBD1. There are 14 residues in the CDR3. Germline CDR1 is MNHEY and CDR2 is SMNVEV (reference sequence). The trim removed 10 bases at V and 6 bases at J, leaving 6 bases unmatched. DNA for the CDR3: TGTGCCACGACCGGGACAGGGGGCTCCGGGGAGCTGTTTTTT. It translates to CATTGTGGSGELFF.

This clone showed up just once. The chain has TRBV11-2 and TRBJ1-5; D not resolved. The V end lost 5 bases, the J end lost 4 bases, and 9 bases lay between the germline ends. CDR1 is SGHAT, CDR2 FQNNGV, per germline. This CDR3 comprises 13 residues. CDR3 DNA sequence: TGTGCCAGCAGCCCTTCAGAAAATCAGCCCCAGCATTTT. Encoded protein: CASSPSENQPQHF.

This clone was observed a single time. CDR3 coding DNA: TGTGCCAGCAGCTTACAAGGGGGGGGGCCCTACGAGCAGTACTTC. Translating gives CASSLQGGGPYEQYF. The J gene is TRBJ2-7, the V gene TRBV7-2; possible D gene TRBD2, 7 bases. V gave up 2 bases and J gave up 2 bases, with 13 bases separating them. The CDR3 is 15 residues long. Germline V gene data show CDR1 as SGHTA and CDR2 as FQGNSA.

The V gene is TRBV12-5, the J gene TRBJ2-1; TRBD2 matches 8 bases. The CDR3 is 15 amino acids. Germline V gives CDR1 LGHNT, CDR2 FRNRAP. The V segment lost 3 bases and the J segment 2 bases; nucleotides outside the gene matches: 3. This CDR3 is CASGFQRETYNEQFF. The CDR3 DNA reads as TGTGCTAGTGGTTTCCAGCGGGAGACCTACAATGAGCAGTTCTTC.

CDR3 coding DNA: TGCGCCAGCAGCTTGGGGACACAGATGATTACTGAAGCTTTCTTT. This sequence encodes CASSLGTQMITEAFF. The J gene is TRBJ1-1, the V gene TRBV5-1; D might be TRBD1 (5 bases). Germline lookup yields CDR1 SGHRS and CDR2 YFSETQ. The CDR3 totals 15 residues. The V and J ends lost 0 bases and 5 bases respectively, with 14 bases between them.

The chain uses TRBV6-5 and TRBJ2-1; a weak D match, TRBD2 (5 bases). Germline V CDR1 and CDR2: MNHEY, SVGAGI. V was pared by 9 bases and J by 6 bases, with 15 bases between. The CDR3 has 13 residues. CDR3 coding DNA: TGTGCCAGTCGAGAGGGCAGCGGCAATGAGCAGTTCTTC. Its protein product is CASREGSGNEQFF.

The gene calls are TRBV5-4 and TRBJ1-5, with 7 bases aligning to TRBD1. Germline-derived CDR1 and CDR2 are SGHNT and YYREEE (reference sequence). V was clipped by 0 bases and J by 0 bases; unmatched bases: 3. This CDR3 comprises 16 residues. The CDR3 is CASSLGGGVSNQPQHF. CDR3 nucleotide sequence: TGTGCCAGCAGCTTGGGAGGGGGCGTTAGCAATCAGCCCCAGCATTTT.

This clone was detected only once. The V and J genes are TRBV28 and TRBJ2-7, with 8 positions matching TRBD2. V shed 2 bases, J shed 3 bases, and the junction held 21 bases outside the gene matches. The germline CDR1 and CDR2 sequences are MDHEN and SYDVKM. The CDR3 has 20 residues. CDR3 loop: CASSLPLRVAGGPLRYEQYF. Here the CDR3 DNA reads TGTGCCAGCAGTTTACCCTTGAGGGTGGCGGGAGGCCCGTTGCGCTACGAGCAGTACTTC.

The rearrangement uses TRBV30 and TRBJ2-5, with a weak D call TRBD2 (6 bases). Trimming pared 5 bases from V and 2 bases from J, leaving 9 bases between. The CDR3 runs to 12 residues. Germline V gives CDR1 GTSNPN, CDR2 SVGIG (reference sequence). This CDR3 is CAWERVQETQYF. The CDR3 DNA follows: TGTGCCTGGGAGCGGGTACAAGAGACCCAGTACTTC.

The J gene is TRBJ1-1, the V gene TRBV18, with unresolved D. Trimming took off 3 bases at V and 1 base at J, with 9 bases between the two ends. Germline loops: CDR1 KGHSH, CDR2 LQKENI. The CDR3 runs 14 residues. The CDR3 DNA reads as TGTGCCAGCTCACCCGGACTGACGAACACTGAAGCTTTCTTT. It is translated as CASSPGLTNTEAFF.

The CDR3 DNA reads as TGCGCCAGCAGCCGGGCGGGTCCAGATACGCAGTATTTT. Translating gives CASSRAGPDTQYF. This sequence joins TRBV4-1 and TRBJ2-3; tentative D call: TRBD2 (5 bases). The CDR3 sequence is 13 residues long. The germline V gene has CDR1 MGHRA and CDR2 YSYEKL. V was shortened by 4 bases and J by 4 bases, with 9 bases between the two germline ends.

The gene calls are TRBV10-3 and TRBJ2-5, with TRBD1 as a possible D gene (5 bases). Germline assignment: CDR1 ENHRY and CDR2 SYGVKD. The CDR3 is 13 amino acids. Trimming took 6 bases from V and 1 from J, leaving 9 bases between them. The chain's CDR3 is CAIRTDTQETQYF. In DNA, the CDR3 is TGTGCCATCAGGACAGACACCCAAGAGACCCAGTACTTC.